The table lists the clone carrying this T cell receptor (beta chain) with many counts. As yet, its antigen is unknown. The V end was cut by 4 bases, the J end by 2 bases, with 13 bases between. Germline V CDR1 and CDR2: SGHRS, YFSETQ. The CDR3 has 15 residues. This entry comes from a study of response to subunit inactivated influenza vaccine. Study-wide findings and caveats: Only a handful of new T cells, the authors suggested, are recruited with each seasonal influenza vaccination.

Each CDR3 protein is one row after TCRdb ran MiXCR on the RT-PCR reads. The sample contains 860,000 or so distinct CDR3 sequences, approximately 22% of which appear only once. This clonotype originated in a man aged 50 or older who received an inactivated influenza vaccine. The V call is TRBV5-1, the J call TRBJ2-1; possibly TRBD2 for D (6 bases). The sample in question was PBMCs from blood, obtained 5 days after vaccination. The CDR3 DNA follows: TGCGCCAGCAGCGTAAGCGGGCTTACCTACAATGAGCAGTTCTTC. This sequence encodes CASSVSGLTYNEQFF.